This T cell receptor beta chain was captured by sequencing in a study of T cells in Graves' hyperthyroidism and ophthalmopathy. Study-wide results and limits: The model made its ophthalmopathy prediction, and onset followed a median about 6.8 months later.

A note on this clonotype: Its cognate antigen is unknown.

Aged 18 to 65, the patients had hyperthyroidism that was newly diagnosed and had lasted under 2 months. V shed 6 bases and J 2 bases; nucleotides not matched to a gene: 6. CDR1 and CDR2 from the germline V gene are SNHLY and FYNNEI. There are 15 residues in the CDR3. RNA transcripts served as the template for amplifying TCR beta CDR3 regions. The study used the HTBI primer set for a first-round RT-PCR of the TCR CDR3. One entry per CDR3 protein, called by TCRdb with MiXCR from the multiplex PCR reads. Found here are 560,000 or so distinct CDR3 sequences, about 45% of them singletons; the top ten hold 6.5% to 9%.

The sample comprised peripheral blood or thyroid tissue (not recorded which). The clonotype comes from a woman under 30 with Graves' hyperthyroidism. This chain uses TRBV2 with TRBJ2-7; TRBD1 agrees at 11 bases. The CDR3 here is CASRAPGQGAYEQYF. The CDR3 DNA is TGTGCCAGCAGAGCGCCGGGACAGGGGGCCTACGAGCAGTACTTC.